This TCR beta chain appears in the sequencing data of a study of cytomegalovirus exposure and HLA in healthy donors (dated by TCRdb to 2016 to 2017). In terms of the full investigation: According to a later analysis, the approximately 120 validation repertoires were produced on the same platform as the 700 or so repertoires of the first cohort. To predict cytomegalovirus infection status, the study combined high-throughput TCR immunosequencing, statistical association of individual TCRs with disease status, and machine learning. The aim of the study was to test whether cataloging public T cell receptors could identify signatures of past pathogen exposure. Besides the first cohort of around 670 subjects, a separate validation cohort made up of 120 or so different subjects was used. What the authors observed across the whole study: Most TCR sequences were observed very rarely across donors, whereas some public TCRs were present in many individuals. The authors suggested that the approach could potentially be extended to other disease states and immunological phenotypes. All 130 or so repertoires were used to score co-occurrence in the validation cohort in a later analysis, because that analysis had no HLA typing for the cohort. Of the cluster scores, approximately 94% were above 0 in a later analysis, which found that TCRs clustered in the first cohort also tended to co-occur in the 120 validation repertoires. The classifier was reported to diagnose cytomegalovirus status with high specificity and sensitivity in both the original cohort and the validation cohort. In vitro tests confirmed that a few of the cytomegalovirus-associated TCR beta chains recognize cytomegalovirus antigens. A total of roughly 160 TCR beta chains were listed by the study as associated with cytomegalovirus.

Preparation of the library involved the immunoSEQ multiplex PCR assay. On the study's bioinformatics: A statistical classification framework was developed to diagnose cytomegalovirus status using the catalog of TCR beta chain sequences. Drawn from immuneACCESS, this table holds only the in-frame rearrangements with V and J called that TCRdb kept. Clones are partly lost; checked studies trace under half to an unresolved V gene and leave the rest unexplained. The V and J calls and the clone size are those of that table, but D and trimming were determined from the DNA. This sample has some 67,000 clones in its table, and approximately 94% of those were observed once. The biggest ten clones account for 0.9% to 1.2% of the sample. On this clone itself: What this receptor recognizes is not known. Base qualities are missing; no much larger clone stands one base away.

Separate from the approximately 700-subject first cohort, the validation cohort of 90 to 150 subjects was the group to which the donors belonged. Inclusive of the bounding cysteine and phenylalanine, the CDR3 is 14 residues long. Only the CDR3 DNA is retained, 42 bases long and in frame from the first base. Based on the germline V gene, the CDR1 and CDR2 sequences are MDHEN and SYDVKM. Germline trimming amounts to 6 bases on V and 2 bases on J, with 4 as the count of junction bases outside the gene matches. Recombination joined TRBV28 with TRBJ2-5; TRBD1 lines up with 9 middle nucleotides. The receptor was derived from a woman aged 18-29 years in good health and CMV-seronegative. The specimen was PBMCs. The DNA reads TGTGCCAGCAGCCGGGACAGGGTTCAAGAGACCCAGTACTTC. It translates as CASSRDRVQETQYF.